Following are 31 T cell receptor beta chains from one sample sequenced in a study of shared clonotypes between healthy human individuals (dated by TCRdb to the early 2020s). Receptors were amplified or captured by the immunoSEQ multiplex PCR assay. The table was pulled from immuneACCESS by TCRdb, which kept in-frame rearrangements only. Such tables lose some clones; where checked, under half of the loss comes from unresolved V genes, and the rest has no known cause. Recorded for this sample are under 2,500,000 clones; more than 90% of them occurred a single time. The ten largest clones capture roughly 0.13% of the sample. The sample taken for sequencing was naive CD4+ T cells sorted from blood. The sample's cell subset or site label, in plain terms: CD45RA+ positively selected. The receptors derive from a man in his late teens or twenties in good health.

The gene calls are TRBV7-3 and TRBJ2-5; maybe TRBD1 (6 bases). V gave up 5 bases and J gave up 5 bases, with 18 bases separating them. The CDR3 is made up of 15 amino acids. Germline V CDR1 and CDR2: SGHTA, FQGTGA. This chain's CDR3 is CASSPRAGAVETQYF. CDR3 DNA sequence: TGTGCCAGCAGCCCAAGGGCAGGGGCAGTGGAGACCCAGTACTTC.

This sequence joins TRBV30 and TRBJ1-2, with TRBD1 matching over 8 bases. The V gene end was trimmed by 2 bases and the J gene end by 8 bases; junction bases not matched to a gene: 10. The CDR3 is made up of 14 amino acids. The germline V gene has CDR1 GTSNPN and CDR2 SVGIG (reference sequence). Here the CDR3 DNA reads TGTGCCTGGAGTCCACAGGGGGGGTTGTGGGGCTACACCTTC. Protein product: CAWSPQGGLWGYTF.

This sequence joins TRBV15 and TRBJ1-4; 11 bases align to TRBD1. The CDR3 extends over 20 amino acids. Germline V gene data show CDR1 as LNHNV and CDR2 as YYDKDF (reference sequence). Unmatched junction bases numbered 12, after V lost 1 base and J lost 2 bases. The CDR3 nucleotides read TGTGCCACCAGCAGAGTGGCCGGGACAGGGGGTAAAGGCACTAATGAAAAACTGTTTTTT. Translated, it gives CATSRVAGTGGKGTNEKLFF. Drawing the rest from reference TRBV15 and TRBJ1-4, the complete variable domain is DAMVIQNPRYQVTQFGKPVTLSCSQTLNHNVMYWYQQKSSQAPKLLFHYYDKDFNNEADTPDNFQSRRPNTSFCFLDIRSPGLGDTAMYLCATSRVAGTGGKGTNEKLFFGSGTQLSVL.

The chain carries TRBV30 and TRBJ1-5, with D perhaps TRBD1 (5 bases). This CDR3 has 14 residues. The V gene lost 1 base and the J gene lost 7 bases, with 14 bases spanning the gap. Germline-derived CDR1 and CDR2 are GTSNPN and SVGIG (reference sequence). The CDR3 DNA follows: TGTGCCTGGAGTGGGGGGAGGGTAAGGCAGCCCCAGCATTTT. This translates into CAWSGGRVRQPQHF.

This clone was detected once. The V and J genes are TRBV11-3 and TRBJ2-1, with 10 bases identical to TRBD2. Germline assignment: CDR1 SGHNT and CDR2 YENEEA. Trimming took 2 bases from V and 8 from J; bases not matched to a gene: 6. CDR3 length: 15 residues. CDR3 coding DNA: TGTGCCAGCAGCTTACTGGCTAGCGGGAGTCATGAGCAGTTCTTC. This translates into CASSLLASGSHEQFF.

The chain recombines TRBV30 with TRBJ2-1; 15 bases match TRBD2. Unmatched junction bases numbered 11, after V lost 1 base and J lost 10 bases. The CDR3 is 17 residues long. Germline V gene sequence: CDR1 GTSNPN, CDR2 SVGIG (reference sequence). CDR3 sequence (DNA): TGTGCCTGGAGTGCTACACTGGGGACTAGCGGGAGGACAGAGCAGTTCTTC. It translates to CAWSATLGTSGRTEQFF.

The chain employs TRBV12-5 and TRBJ2-3, with TRBD2 as a possible D gene (6 bases). The V end was cut by 7 bases, the J end by 10 bases, with 12 bases between. Germline V gene sequence: CDR1 LGHNT, CDR2 FRNRAP. This CDR3 spans 11 amino acids. CDR3 protein: CASAQEGPQYF. CDR3 DNA: TGTGCTAGTGCACAGGAGGGTCCGCAGTATTTT.

The table lists this clone with a count of one. J is TRBJ1-1 and V is TRBV28; D call uncertain. CDR1 is MDHEN and CDR2 is SYDVKM in the germline V gene. The CDR3 totals 14 residues. Trimming took off 6 bases at V and 1 base at J, with 12 bases between the two ends. The CDR3 loop reads CASRIAGTNTEAFF. DNA of the CDR3: TGTGCCAGCAGGATCGCAGGTACGAACACTGAAGCTTTCTTT.

The CDR3 loop reads CASSTGVPGYTF. Written as DNA, the CDR3 is TGTGCCAGCAGCACAGGGGTACCTGGCTACACCTTC. The gene calls are TRBV5-6 and TRBJ1-2; 7 nucleotides agree with TRBD1. From germline, CDR1 is SGHDT and CDR2 YYEEEE. The CDR3 runs to 12 residues. V was clipped by 4 bases and J by 7 bases; unmatched bases: 4.

The chain combines TRBV6-5 with TRBJ1-1; D uncertain. V was trimmed by 0 bases and J by 1 base, leaving 9 bases between them. The CDR3 has 15 residues. The germline V gene encodes CDR1 MNHEY and CDR2 SVGAGI. CDR3 nucleotides: TGTGCCAGCAGTTACTCGGGTTTAGAGAACACTGAAGCTTTCTTT. Its protein product is CASSYSGLENTEAFF.

V and J are TRBV12-5 and TRBJ2-3, with D tentatively TRBD2 (5 bases). CDR1 LGHNT and CDR2 FRNRAP come from the germline V gene. This CDR3 is built from 17 residues. Trimming left V 0 bases short and J 1 base short, with 14 bases between. The CDR3 is CASGLVLSDGGTDTQYF. In DNA, the CDR3 is TGTGCTAGTGGTTTGGTACTTAGCGATGGAGGCACAGATACGCAGTATTTT.

The rearrangement uses TRBV6-1 and TRBJ2-2; 8 nucleotides align to TRBD1. The germline V gene encodes CDR1 MNHNS and CDR2 SASEGT. The CDR3 is made up of 14 amino acids. J lost 7 bases, V lost 3 bases, and 4 bases had no gene match. The CDR3 reads CASSDRQGIGELFF. The CDR3 DNA follows: TGTGCCAGCAGTGACCGACAGGGGATCGGGGAGCTGTTTTTT.

J is TRBJ2-2 and V is TRBV9; TRBD2 matches 10 bases. The CDR3 contains 17 residues. Germline CDR1 is SGDLS and CDR2 is YYNGEE. Unmatched junction bases numbered 3, after V lost 0 bases and J lost 1 base. As DNA, the CDR3 is TGTGCCAGCAGCGTAGCGGCTAGCGGGGGGAACACCGGGGAGCTGTTTTTT. It specifies CASSVAASGGNTGELFF.

The chain recombines TRBV7-2 with TRBJ2-5; 8 nucleotides align to TRBD2. The CDR3 runs to 15 residues. Trimming at V came to 4 bases and at J to 5 bases, leaving 9 bases not matched to a gene. Per the germline V gene, CDR1 is SGHTA and CDR2 is FQGNSA. The chain's CDR3 is CASSSTGTSMETQYF. As DNA, the CDR3 is TGTGCCAGCAGCTCGACCGGGACTAGTATGGAGACCCAGTACTTC.

The chain is built from TRBV5-1 and TRBJ1-2; maybe TRBD1 (6 bases). From germline, CDR1 is SGHRS and CDR2 YFSETQ. The CDR3 is 13 amino acids. Trimming shortened V by 4 bases and J by 3 bases, and 10 bases separated the two germline ends. The CDR3: CASSTRTDYGYTF. The DNA for the CDR3 is TGCGCCAGCAGCACCAGGACAGACTATGGCTACACCTTC.

This clone was seen just once. The V gene is TRBV7-2, the J gene TRBJ2-3; D may correspond to TRBD1 or TRBD2 (5 bases each). Trimming took off 0 bases at V and 6 bases at J, with 16 bases between the two ends. This CDR3 has 16 residues. Per germline, CDR1 SGHTA and CDR2 FQGNSA. In DNA form, the CDR3 reads TGTGCCAGCAGCTTAGCCGGACGGTTCGGGGCGGATACGCAGTATTTT. This translates into CASSLAGRFGADTQYF.

This rearrangement joins TRBV5-1 to TRBJ2-7; the D gene is possibly TRBD1 (6 bases). V gave up 5 bases and J gave up 1 base, with 22 bases separating them. Germline V gene sequence: CDR1 SGHRS, CDR2 YFSETQ. The CDR3 is 17 amino acids. DNA for the CDR3: TGCGCCAGCAGTCGGTCTACGTCGGCAGGGGATTCCTACGAGCAGTACTTC. Protein: CASSRSTSAGDSYEQYF.

This clone occurred once. This chain links TRBV5-6 with TRBJ2-3; possibly TRBD1 or TRBD2 for D (5 bases each). Germline CDR1 reads SGHDT; CDR2 reads YYEEEE. V gave up 4 bases and J gave up 3 bases, with 18 bases separating them. This CDR3 contains 16 residues. CDR3 bases: TGTGCCAGCAGCCGGCCAAGGGTCGAGGGGACAGATACGCAGTATTTT. It is translated as CASSRPRVEGTDTQYF.

V gene TRBV11-3 combines with J gene TRBJ2-7, with a weak D call TRBD1 (6 bases). Germline loops: CDR1 SGHNT, CDR2 YENEEA. V was trimmed by 1 base and J by 0 bases, leaving 13 bases between them. The CDR3 is 16 amino acids. CDR3 DNA: TGTGCCAGCAGCTTAGGGGGGACATCCCGCTCCTACGAGCAGTACTTC. Protein sequence: CASSLGGTSRSYEQYF. The variable domain in full, with the rest retrieved from reference TRBV11-3 and TRBJ2-7, is EAGVVQSPRYKIIEKKQPVAFWCNPISGHNTLYWYLQNLGQGPELLIRYENEEAVDDSQLPKDRFSAERLKGVDSTLKIQPAELGDSAVYLCASSLGGTSRSYEQYFGPGTRLTVT.

The V gene is TRBV5-4, the J gene TRBJ2-2; D is undetermined. The CDR3 has 15 residues. Germline CDR1 is SGHNT and CDR2 is YYREEE (reference sequence). The ends were cut back, 0 bases at V and 1 base at J, with 7 bases in the middle. The CDR3 is CASSLVHGNTGELFF. The CDR3 nucleotides are TGTGCCAGCAGCTTGGTGCACGGGAACACCGGGGAGCTGTTTTTT.

The chain recombines TRBV25-1 with TRBJ2-3; 11 bases are shared with TRBD2. Germline CDR1 reads MGHDK; CDR2 reads SYGVNS. The CDR3 totals 17 residues. The V gene end was trimmed by 0 bases and the J gene end by 5 bases; junction bases not matched to a gene: 7. The CDR3 loop reads CASSEYRLAGGLDTQYF. The DNA for the CDR3 is TGTGCCAGCAGTGAATATCGGCTAGCGGGAGGCTTAGATACGCAGTATTTT.

The V call is TRBV15, the J call TRBJ1-1; TRBD1 matches 8 bases. The CDR3 covers 15 residues. V lost 3 bases to trimming and J lost 6 bases; unmatched junction nucleotides: 9. From germline, CDR1 is LNHNV and CDR2 YYDKDF (reference sequence). In nucleotides, the CDR3 is TGTGCCACCAGCAGGTGGGGACAGGCCCCCCCTGAAGCTTTCTTT. Protein product: CATSRWGQAPPEAFF.

The CDR3 nucleotides are TGCAGCGTACAACAGGGTTTTCAGTACTTC. The encoded protein is CSVQQGFQYF. The chain recombines TRBV29-1 with TRBJ2-7, with D possibly being TRBD1 (6 bases). V lost 6 bases and J 10 bases, leaving 13 bases between the germline ends. Germline lookup yields CDR1 SQVTM and CDR2 ANQGSEA. The CDR3 contains 10 residues.

The CDR3 loop is CASSPGIRAEGYTF. The CDR3 DNA reads TGTGCCAGCTCGCCAGGGATAAGAGCGGAGGGCTACACCTTC. The chain links TRBV18 to TRBJ1-2; tentatively, D is TRBD1 (5 bases). The CDR3 has 14 residues. Germline CDR1 KGHSH, CDR2 LQKENI. V lost 6 bases, J lost 8 bases, and 19 bases lay in between. The entire variable domain, with the rest obtained from reference TRBV18 and TRBJ1-2, is as follows: NAGVMQNPRHLVRRRGQEARLRCSPMKGHSHVYWYRQLPEEGLKFMVYLQKENIIDESGMPKERFSAEFPKEGPSILRIQQVVRGDSAAYFCASSPGIRAEGYTFGSGTRLTVV.

The V and J genes are TRBV14 and TRBJ1-1; tentative D call: TRBD1 (6 bases). This CDR3 region has 15 residues. CDR1 and CDR2 (germline): SGHDN, FVKESK. V was clipped by 5 bases and J by 1 base, with 14 bases between them. CDR3: CASSARRDKNTEAFF. The CDR3 nucleotides are TGTGCCAGCAGCGCAAGGAGGGACAAGAACACTGAAGCTTTCTTT.

V gene TRBV29-1 combines with J gene TRBJ2-3, with TRBD1 matching over 7 bases. V trimming: 6 bases; J trimming: 7 bases; junction bases outside the gene matches: 10. CDR3 length: 13 residues. CDR1 is SQVTM, CDR2 ANQGSEA, per germline. The CDR3 nucleotides are TGCAGCGTAGATACGGGACAGAGCTATACGCAGTATTTT. This codes for CSVDTGQSYTQYF.

This clone was recorded a few times. The rearrangement uses TRBV6-5 and TRBJ1-6, with TRBD1 matching 9 bases. CDR3 length: 14 amino acids. Trimming took 5 bases from V and 10 from J; bases not matched to a gene: 6. The germline V gene encodes CDR1 MNHEY and CDR2 SVGAGI. The CDR3 reads CASSRTGDRSPLHF. In nucleotides, the CDR3 is TGTGCCAGCAGTAGGACAGGGGATCGCTCACCCCTCCACTTT.

A word on this clone: This CDR3 is also generated by other DNA sequences in the sample. The chain couples TRBV11-3 to TRBJ2-7, with D possibly being TRBD2 (5 bases). The CDR3 totals 13 residues. Per the germline V gene, CDR1 is SGHNT and CDR2 is YENEEA. The V end was cut by 1 base, the J end by 6 bases, with 10 bases between. CDR3 loop: CASSLGRAGEQYF. The CDR3 DNA follows: TGTGCCAGCAGCTTAGGAAGGGCGGGCGAGCAGTACTTC.

This chain links TRBV6-6 with TRBJ1-2; 10 bases are a match to TRBD1. Trimming at V came to 2 bases and at J to 2 bases, leaving 5 bases not matched to a gene. CDR3 size: 16 residues. The germline V gene encodes CDR1 MNHNY and CDR2 SVGAGI (reference sequence). Here the CDR3 DNA reads TGTGCCAGCAGTTACAGGGGACAGGGGAGAAACTATGGCTACACCTTC. This sequence encodes CASSYRGQGRNYGYTF.

This sequence joins TRBV6-5 and TRBJ1-2; D not certain. Trimming shortened V by 8 bases and J by 8 bases, and 12 bases separated the two germline ends. This CDR3 spans 11 amino acids. Per the germline V gene, CDR1 is MNHEY and CDR2 is SVGAGI. The CDR3: CASWTVGGYTF. DNA for the CDR3: TGTGCCAGCTGGACTGTAGGAGGCTACACCTTC.

The genes are TRBV10-3 and TRBJ2-7, with no clear D. Germline-derived CDR1 and CDR2 are ENHRY and SYGVKD. The CDR3 length is 14 residues. Trimming removed 2 bases at V and 3 bases at J, with 11 bases between. CDR3 bases: TGTGCCATCAGTGAGAATACGCCTATCTACGAGCAGTACTTC. It translates to CAISENTPIYEQYF.